The TCR beta chain under discussion was sequenced for a study of blood T cell repertoires in COVID-19. Whole-study context: Donors in the United States, Italy and Spain gave samples during acute or convalescent COVID-19. Sample material is recorded as cDNA or gDNA derived from T cells, B-cell-depleted T cells, or PBMCs.

Per germline, CDR1 MGHRA and CDR2 YSYEKL. The CDR3 has 18 residues. V was shortened by 0 bases and J by 4 bases, with 21 bases between the two germline ends. Only in-frame clones appear in the TCRdb table, and some are missing; sequencing was by immunoSEQ multiplex PCR. The sample shows about 150,000 clones, over 60% of them seen only once. Sample: peripheral blood. V is TRBV4-1 and J is TRBJ1-2; no definite D call. This receptor was taken from a woman aged 80 or over with acute or convalescent COVID-19. CDR3 nucleotide sequence: TGCGCCAGCAGCCAAGATCGACTCGCGGATCTGGCCCTCTATGGCTACACCTTC. It specifies CASSQDRLADLALYGYTF.